A single T cell receptor (beta chain) is shown here with its context. This sample was taken from a study of CD8+CD57+ T cells in acquired aplastic anemia. In patients chosen for sequencing, flow cytometry had shown CD8+CD57+ cell expansion. Patients had undergone no therapy by the time their blood was sampled. Template material for TCR beta VDJ and CDR3 profiling consisted of genomic DNA. MiXCR was run by TCRdb on the reads, yielding one entry per CDR3 protein. The sample holds around 80,000 distinct CDR3 sequences, about 70% seen once. Source material: sorted CD4+, CD8+, or CD8+CD57+ T cells (not recorded which) from PBMCs. The clonotype originates from a human donor with aplastic anemia.

The chain's CDR3 is CATSLTSGDYNEQFF. CDR3 coding DNA: TGTGCCACCAGTCTGACTAGCGGGGACTACAATGAGCAGTTCTTC. V and J are TRBV15 and TRBJ2-1; 11 nucleotides agree with TRBD2. V dropped 6 bases and J dropped 3; count of bases not matched to a gene: 4. The CDR3 consists of 15 residues. Germline V gene sequence: CDR1 LNHNV, CDR2 YYDKDF (reference sequence).